Below, 21 T cell receptor beta chains from the same sample are listed, as sequenced in a study of blood T cell repertoires in COVID-19. The data were produced by immunoSEQ multiplex PCR, yet TCRdb's version contains in-frame clones alone and is incomplete. The table has 95,000 to 150,000 clones, 85% to 90% seen once. Sequenced sample: peripheral blood. The receptors were gathered from a woman aged 50 to 65 with active or convalescent COVID-19.

The table lists this clone with a count of one. The chain uses TRBV15 and TRBJ1-4, with 7 bases fitting TRBD1. The germline V gene has CDR1 LNHNV and CDR2 YYDKDF (reference sequence). Trimming removed 1 base from V and 7 bases from J; junction bases left unmatched: 3. The CDR3 loop spans 14 amino acids. CDR3 sequence (DNA): TGTGCCACCAGCAGAGGACAGGGCGGTGAAAAACTGTTTTTT. Translated, it gives CATSRGQGGEKLFF.

This clone has only one observation. This sequence joins TRBV5-6 and TRBJ2-6; tentatively, D is TRBD2 (6 bases). The CDR3 runs 15 residues. The V gene lost 4 bases and the J gene lost 1 base, with 9 bases spanning the gap. In germline, CDR1 is SGHDT, CDR2 YYEEEE. The CDR3 sequence is CASSLAGSGANVLTF. The CDR3 DNA reads as TGTGCCAGCAGCCTCGCGGGGTCTGGGGCCAACGTCCTGACTTTC.

The chain employs TRBV10-3 and TRBJ2-7, with 16 bases aligning to TRBD2. CDR3 size: 15 residues. Looked up from germline, CDR1 is ENHRY and CDR2 is SYGVKD. With V trimmed by 5 bases and J by 5 bases, 3 bases remained unmatched. Here the CDR3 DNA reads TGTGCCATCAGTCCCGGGACTAGCGGGAGGGACGAGCAGTACTTC. Translation gives CAISPGTSGRDEQYF.

This clone was picked up a small number of times. For the CDR3, the DNA is TGTGCCAGCAGTATTCGGACAGGGGGAGGTACGCAGTATTTT. Translating gives CASSIRTGGGTQYF. This rearrangement joins TRBV27 to TRBJ2-3; 10 bases fit TRBD1. Looked up from germline, CDR1 is MNHEY and CDR2 is SMNVEV (reference sequence). V shed 5 bases and J 8 bases; nucleotides not matched to a gene: 7. This CDR3 has 14 residues.

This clone showed up just once. The chain couples TRBV20-1 to TRBJ1-1, with D possibly matching TRBD1 (6 bases). The CDR3 consists of 11 residues. Germline values: CDR1 DFQATT, CDR2 SNEGSKA (reference sequence). Trimming took 3 bases from V and 8 from J, leaving 10 bases between them. The CDR3 reads CSARGAGEAFF. The DNA of the CDR3 is TGCAGTGCTAGGGGGGCAGGAGAAGCTTTCTTT.

This clone has more than one count but fewer than ten. One end of the junction fails to match germline, which may point to a read error. This chain uses TRBV7-7 with TRBJ2-1, with TRBD2 as a possible D gene (6 bases). This CDR3 has 16 amino acids. The germline gives CDR1 SSHAT, CDR2 FNYEAQ (reference sequence). The CDR3 DNA reads as TGTGCTAGCAGCATCGGGAGAACGGTCTCCTACAATGAGCAGTTCTTC. Translated, it gives CASSIGRTVSYNEQFF.

The chain carries TRBV7-9 and TRBJ2-7; TRBD1 agrees at 8 bases. With 5 bases clipped from V and 6 bases from J, the junction kept 12 bases outside the gene matches. The CDR3 is 15 residues long. From germline, CDR1 is SEHNR and CDR2 FQNEAQ (reference sequence). DNA of the CDR3: TGTGCCAGCAGCGGTTGGACAGGGCGGGGCCGCGAGCAGTACTTC. This gives the protein CASSGWTGRGREQYF.

The chain uses TRBV9 and TRBJ2-1; D not resolved. Per germline, CDR1 SGDLS and CDR2 YYNGEE. The CDR3 is made up of 15 amino acids. V was clipped by 4 bases and J by 8 bases, with 19 bases between them. The CDR3 region is CASSPSLQASHEQFF. CDR3 DNA: TGTGCCAGCAGCCCCTCTCTTCAGGCCAGCCATGAGCAGTTCTTC.

The chain couples TRBV19 to TRBJ2-5, with unresolved D. CDR1 LNHDA and CDR2 SQIVND come from the germline V gene (reference sequence). Trimming removed 5 bases at V and 1 base at J, with 11 bases between. The CDR3 sequence is 14 residues long. CDR3 sequence: CASSFGQAQETQYF. The CDR3 nucleotides are TGTGCCAGTAGTTTTGGGCAGGCCCAAGAGACCCAGTACTTC.

This chain uses TRBV24-1 with TRBJ1-1; 7 nucleotides match TRBD1. V shed 12 bases, J shed 4 bases, and the junction held 7 bases outside the gene matches. Germline V gene lookup returns CDR1 KGHDR and CDR2 SFDVKD. The CDR3 length is 12 residues. The CDR3 is CASQGVSTEAFF. As DNA, the CDR3 is TGTGCCTCTCAGGGGGTAAGCACTGAAGCTTTCTTT.

V and J are TRBV30 and TRBJ1-1; TRBD1 matches at 8 bases. This CDR3 region has 12 residues. Unmatched junction bases numbered 7, after V lost 3 bases and J lost 10 bases. In germline, CDR1 is GTSNPN, CDR2 SVGIG (reference sequence). CDR3 sequence: CAWRPSRGPAFF. The CDR3 nucleotides read TGTGCCTGGAGGCCCTCCAGGGGGCCAGCTTTCTTT.

This sequence joins TRBV2 and TRBJ2-2, with TRBD2 matching over 8 bases. This CDR3 spans 15 amino acids. Trimming removed 6 bases from V and 3 bases from J; junction bases left unmatched: 6. CDR1 is SNHLY and CDR2 is FYNNEI in the germline V gene. This CDR3 reads CASRRSTSDTGELFF. The CDR3 nucleotides are TGTGCCAGCAGACGGTCGACTAGCGACACCGGGGAGCTGTTTTTT.

CDR3 DNA sequence: TGTGCCAGCAGTGATGGGCTAGCGGGAGTTAAGAGTGAGCAGTTCTTC. Residues: CASSDGLAGVKSEQFF. The V call is TRBV2, the J call TRBJ2-1, with 10 positions matching TRBD2. The germline gives CDR1 SNHLY, CDR2 FYNNEI. The CDR3 is 16 residues long. V gave up 3 bases and J gave up 9 bases; unmatched junction bases: 11.

The chain uses TRBV9 and TRBJ1-2; 7 bases are shared with TRBD1. CDR1 SGDLS and CDR2 YYNGEE come from the germline V gene. The CDR3 has 15 amino acids. The junction had 10 bases not matched to a gene; V was cut back by 4 bases and J by 4 bases. The CDR3 DNA is TGTGCCAGCAGCACCGAGGGACAGCCTATCTATGGCTACACCTTC. The encoded protein is CASSTEGQPIYGYTF. Supplemented by reference TRBV9 and TRBJ1-2, the full variable domain reads DSGVTQTPKHLITATGQRVTLRCSPRSGDLSVYWYQQSLDQGLQFLIQYYNGEERAKGNILERFSAQQFPDLHSELNLSSLELGDSALYFCASSTEGQPIYGYTFGSGTRLTVV.

This chain links TRBV2 with TRBJ2-5; D not certain. From germline, CDR1 is SNHLY and CDR2 FYNNEI. The CDR3 covers 13 residues. Trimming cost V 5 bases and J 1 base, with 8 bases left between them. CDR3 region: CASSLSVQETQYF. The CDR3 DNA is TGTGCCAGCAGTTTGAGCGTCCAAGAGACCCAGTACTTC.

The chain recombines TRBV5-8 with TRBJ1-2; maybe TRBD1 (6 bases). CDR3 length: 14 amino acids. The germline CDR1 and CDR2 sequences are SGHTS and YDEGEE. V shed 7 bases and J shed 2 bases, with 15 bases lying between them. In nucleotides, the CDR3 is TGTGCCAGCCAAGCCAGGGGAGTGAACTATGGCTACACCTTC. This sequence encodes CASQARGVNYGYTF.

The genes are TRBV18 and TRBJ2-1, with 11 bases that match TRBD2. The CDR3 loop spans 16 amino acids. Germline lookup yields CDR1 KGHSH and CDR2 LQKENI. J was trimmed by 4 bases and V by 3 bases; bases with no gene match: 5. The CDR3 DNA reads as TGTGCCAGCTCACCCCCCCGACTAGCGGGATACAATGAGCAGTTCTTC. Its translation: CASSPPRLAGYNEQFF.

The chain uses TRBV19 and TRBJ1-2, with D possibly matching TRBD1 (5 bases). Trimming shortened V by 7 bases and J by 4 bases, and 22 bases separated the two germline ends. Germline V gives CDR1 LNHDA, CDR2 SQIVND (reference sequence). The CDR3 loop spans 16 amino acids. CDR3 region: CASTSNPGGIFYGYTF. In nucleotides, the CDR3 is TGTGCCAGTACCTCGAACCCGGGGGGAATTTTCTATGGCTACACCTTC.

The rearrangement links TRBV6-5 to TRBJ2-6; a possible D gene is TRBD2 (6 bases). CDR1 is MNHEY, CDR2 SVGAGI, per germline. The germline V and J ends were trimmed by 7 bases and 2 bases, with 12 bases remaining between them. The CDR3 length is 15 residues. The CDR3 DNA is TGTGCCAGCAAGGAGGGTGTAGCTGGGGCCAACGTCCTGACTTTC. It yields the protein CASKEGVAGANVLTF.

The chain couples TRBV6-6 to TRBJ2-7, with 10 bases identical to TRBD1. The CDR3 is 15 amino acids. V shed 0 bases and J 6 bases; nucleotides not matched to a gene: 5. Germline V CDR1 and CDR2: MNHNY, SVGAGI (reference sequence). The CDR3 region has the DNA TGTGCCAGCAGTTACTCCCCGGGACAGGGGTTCGAGCAGTACTTC. Protein sequence: CASSYSPGQGFEQYF.

This chain joins TRBV20-1 and TRBJ2-7; D is unresolved. Germline V CDR1 and CDR2: DFQATT, SNEGSKA (reference sequence). This CDR3 contains 11 residues. V dropped 0 bases and J dropped 3 bases, with 3 bases sitting between them. The CDR3 reads CSARDYYEQYF. CDR3 sequence (DNA): TGCAGTGCTAGAGATTACTACGAGCAGTACTTC.